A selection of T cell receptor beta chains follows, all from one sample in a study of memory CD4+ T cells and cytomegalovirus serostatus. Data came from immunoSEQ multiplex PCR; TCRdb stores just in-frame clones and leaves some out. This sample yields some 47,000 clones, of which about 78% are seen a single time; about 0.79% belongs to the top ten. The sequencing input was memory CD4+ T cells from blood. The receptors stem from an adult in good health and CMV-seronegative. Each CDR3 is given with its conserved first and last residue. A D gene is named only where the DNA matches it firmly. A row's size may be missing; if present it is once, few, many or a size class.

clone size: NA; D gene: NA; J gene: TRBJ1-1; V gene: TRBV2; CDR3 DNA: TGTGCCAGCAGTGGGGGTTTGGACACTGAAGCTTTCTTT; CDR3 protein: CASSGGLDTEAFF
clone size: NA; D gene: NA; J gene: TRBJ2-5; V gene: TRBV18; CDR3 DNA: TGTGCCAGCTCACCACCGGGGGTGGGAGAGACCCAGTACTTC; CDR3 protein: CASSPPGVGETQYF
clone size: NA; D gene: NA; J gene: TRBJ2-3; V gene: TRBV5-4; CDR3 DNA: TGTGCCAGCAGCTCACCTTCGGGGGGCAGGGTTGATACGCAGTATTTT; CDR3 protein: CASSSPSGGRVDTQYF
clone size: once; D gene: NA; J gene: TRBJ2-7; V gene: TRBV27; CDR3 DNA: TGTGCCAGCAGTTTGGAGCCCAACACCTACGAGCAGTACTTC; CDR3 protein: CASSLEPNTYEQYF
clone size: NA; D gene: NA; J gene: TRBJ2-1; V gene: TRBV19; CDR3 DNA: TGTGCCAGTAGTATAGATACCGGGGCCGGGCAGTTCTTC; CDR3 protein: CASSIDTGAGQFF
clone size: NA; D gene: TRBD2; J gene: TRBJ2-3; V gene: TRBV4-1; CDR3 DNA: TGCGCCAGCAGCCAAGAACCCTTTTCGGGACTAGCGGGGGATAGCACAGATACGCAGTATTTT; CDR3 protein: CASSQEPFSGLAGDSTDTQYF
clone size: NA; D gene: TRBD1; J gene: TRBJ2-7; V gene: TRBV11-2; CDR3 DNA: TGTGCCAGCAGCCCGGACAGGGGACCCTACGAGCAGTACTTC; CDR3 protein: CASSPDRGPYEQYF
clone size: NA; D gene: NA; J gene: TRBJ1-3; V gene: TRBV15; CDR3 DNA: TGTGCCACCAGCAGAGATGAGGGGTTAGTCTACGGAAACACCATATATTTT; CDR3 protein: CATSRDEGLVYGNTIYF
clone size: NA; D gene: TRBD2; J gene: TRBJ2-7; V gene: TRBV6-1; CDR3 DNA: TGTGCCAGCAGTGAATGGGGACTAAACTCCTACGAGCAGTACTTC; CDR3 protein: CASSEWGLNSYEQYF
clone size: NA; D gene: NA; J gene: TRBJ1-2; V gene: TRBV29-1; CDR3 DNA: TGCAGCGTTGAAGCAGCTCGGGACTACACCTTC; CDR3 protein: CSVEAARDYTF
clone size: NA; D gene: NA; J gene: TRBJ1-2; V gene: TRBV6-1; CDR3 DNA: TGTGCCAGCAGTGAAGAGTATGGGGGTGGCTACACCTTC; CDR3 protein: CASSEEYGGGYTF
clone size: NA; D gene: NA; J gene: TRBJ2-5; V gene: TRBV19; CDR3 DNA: TGTGCCAGTAGTGAAGGGGTCGGTGAGACCCAGTACTTC; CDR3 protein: CASSEGVGETQYF
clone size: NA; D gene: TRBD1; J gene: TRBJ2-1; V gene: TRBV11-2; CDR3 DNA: TGTGCCAGCAGCCCAGGGACAGGGGGTTTCCTACAATATGAGCAGTTCTTC; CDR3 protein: CASSPGTGGFLQYEQFF
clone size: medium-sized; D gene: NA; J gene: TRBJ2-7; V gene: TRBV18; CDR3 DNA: TGTGCCAGCTCACCAACCTTCTATTCCCGTTCGGACGTCCCCTACGAGCAGTACTTC; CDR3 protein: CASSPTFYSRSDVPYEQYF
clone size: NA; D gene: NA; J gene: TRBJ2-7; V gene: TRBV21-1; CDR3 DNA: TGTGCCAGCGACAGTGGGGCCTACGAGCAGTACTTC; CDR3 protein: CASDSGAYEQYF
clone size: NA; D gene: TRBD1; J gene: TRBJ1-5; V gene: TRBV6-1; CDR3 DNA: TGTGCCAGCAGTGGGGGAGGGGGCGGGCTAAATCAGCCCCAGCATTTT; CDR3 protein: CASSGGGGGLNQPQHF
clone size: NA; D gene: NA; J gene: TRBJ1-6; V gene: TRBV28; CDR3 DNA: TGTGCCAGCAGTTTATTCGGGAGAGATTCACCCCTCCACTTT; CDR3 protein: CASSLFGRDSPLHF
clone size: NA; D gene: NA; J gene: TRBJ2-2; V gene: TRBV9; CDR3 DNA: TGTGCCAGCAGCGTCGAACAAGGCATGGGGGTGACCGGGGAGCTGTTTTTT; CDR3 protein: CASSVEQGMGVTGELFF
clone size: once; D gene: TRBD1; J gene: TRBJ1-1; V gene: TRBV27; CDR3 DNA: TGTGCCAGCAGTTCGGGACAGACTTTTGCTGAAGCTTTCTTT; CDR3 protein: CASSSGQTFAEAFF
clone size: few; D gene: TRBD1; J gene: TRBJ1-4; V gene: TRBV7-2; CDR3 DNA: TGTGCCAGCAGCTTAGGGTGGCAGGGGGATAATGAAAAACTGTTTTTT; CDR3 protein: CASSLGWQGDNEKLFF
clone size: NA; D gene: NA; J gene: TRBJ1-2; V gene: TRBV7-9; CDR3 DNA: TGTGCCAGCAGCTTAGGTATAGCTAACTATGGCTACACCTTC; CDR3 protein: CASSLGIANYGYTF
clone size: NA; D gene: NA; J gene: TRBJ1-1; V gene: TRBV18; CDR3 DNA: TGTGCCAGCTCACCAGGAGACACCCTGAACACTGAAGCTTTCTTT; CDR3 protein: CASSPGDTLNTEAFF
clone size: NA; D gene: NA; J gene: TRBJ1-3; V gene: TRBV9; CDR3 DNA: TGTGCCAGCAGCGTGGACAGCCTCTCCTCTGGAAACACCATATATTTT; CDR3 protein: CASSVDSLSSGNTIYF
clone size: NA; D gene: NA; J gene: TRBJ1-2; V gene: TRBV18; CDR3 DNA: TGTGCCAGCTCACCACGGGCAGGGCCCTACACCTTC; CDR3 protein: CASSPRAGPYTF
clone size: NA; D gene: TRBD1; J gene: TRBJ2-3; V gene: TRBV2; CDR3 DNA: TGTGCCAGCAGGGCTGGGACAGGGGGCCGTTATACGCAGTATTTT; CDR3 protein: CASRAGTGGRYTQYF
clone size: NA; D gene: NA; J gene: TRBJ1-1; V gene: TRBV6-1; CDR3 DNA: TGTGCCAGCAGTGAAAAGGAGTTTCCTAACACTGAAGCTTTCTTT; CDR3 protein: CASSEKEFPNTEAFF
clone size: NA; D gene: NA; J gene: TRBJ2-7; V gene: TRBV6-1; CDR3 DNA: TGTGCCAGCAGTCAGGCCAGGCATTCCTACGAGCAGTACTTC; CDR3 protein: CASSQARHSYEQYF
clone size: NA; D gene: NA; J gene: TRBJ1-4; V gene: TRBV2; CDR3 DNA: TGTGCCAGCAGGCGCAGGGGCGGAACTAATGAAAAACTGTTTTTT; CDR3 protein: CASRRRGGTNEKLFF
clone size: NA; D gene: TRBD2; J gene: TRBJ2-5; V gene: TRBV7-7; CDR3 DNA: TGTGCCAGCAGCTTTGGTAGCGGGGGGGAAGAGACCCAGTACTTC; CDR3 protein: CASSFGSGGEETQYF
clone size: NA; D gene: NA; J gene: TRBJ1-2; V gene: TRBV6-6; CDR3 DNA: TGTGCCAGCAGTTTAGTTACAGTCGGAGCCTATGGCTACACCTTC; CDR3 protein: CASSLVTVGAYGYTF
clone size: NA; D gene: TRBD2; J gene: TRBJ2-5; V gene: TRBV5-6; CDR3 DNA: TGTGCCAGCAGCTTATTAGCGCTAGCGGGCCTTCAAGAGACCCAGTACTTC; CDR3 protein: CASSLLALAGLQETQYF
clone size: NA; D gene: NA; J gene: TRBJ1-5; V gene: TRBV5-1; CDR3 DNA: TGCGCCAGCAGCCCCAGGGGTAGGGTCAATCAGCCCCAGCATTTT; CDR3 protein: CASSPRGRVNQPQHF
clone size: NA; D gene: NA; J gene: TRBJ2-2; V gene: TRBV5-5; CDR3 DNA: TGTGCCAGCAGCTTGTTTGCAGGGAACACCGGGGAGCTGTTTTTT; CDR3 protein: CASSLFAGNTGELFF
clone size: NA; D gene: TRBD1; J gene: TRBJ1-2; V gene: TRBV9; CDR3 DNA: TGTGCCAGCAGCGGAGGGACAGTCCTCTATGGCTACACCTTC; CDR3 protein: CASSGGTVLYGYTF
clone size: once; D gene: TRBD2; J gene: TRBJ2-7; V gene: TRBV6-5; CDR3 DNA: TGTGCCAGCAGTTACGGGCTAGCGGGGGGCTACGAGCAGTACTTC; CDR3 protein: CASSYGLAGGYEQYF
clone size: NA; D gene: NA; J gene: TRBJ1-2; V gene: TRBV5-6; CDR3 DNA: TGTGCCAGCAGCCCGGGGACCCATACGGGCTATGGCTACACCTTC; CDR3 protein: CASSPGTHTGYGYTF
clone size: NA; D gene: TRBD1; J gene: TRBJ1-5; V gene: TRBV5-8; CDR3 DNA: TGTGCCAGCAGCTATGGGACAGGGGGTAATCAGCCCCAGCATTTT; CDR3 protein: CASSYGTGGNQPQHF
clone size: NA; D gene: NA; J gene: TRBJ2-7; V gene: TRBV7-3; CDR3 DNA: TGTGCCAGCAGCTTGCGGCGGGGGCTCTGGGACGAGCAGTACTTC; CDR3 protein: CASSLRRGLWDEQYF
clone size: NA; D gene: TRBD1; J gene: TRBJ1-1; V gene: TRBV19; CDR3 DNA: TGTGCCAGTAGTATATGGACAGGGGGTGGGGCTGAAGCTTTCTTT; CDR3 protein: CASSIWTGGGAEAFF
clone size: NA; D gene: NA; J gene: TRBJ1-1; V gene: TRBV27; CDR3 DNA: TGTGCCAGCAGTCCGGGACACCGGAGGGGGACTGAAGCTTTCTTT; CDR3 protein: CASSPGHRRGTEAFF
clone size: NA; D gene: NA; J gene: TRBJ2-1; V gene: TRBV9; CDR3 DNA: TGTGCCAGCAGCTCGAGGCCCGGAATTGGCAATGAGCAGTTCTTC; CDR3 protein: CASSSRPGIGNEQFF
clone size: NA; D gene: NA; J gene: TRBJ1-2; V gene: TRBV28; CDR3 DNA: TGTGCCAGCAGCCTAAACGCCTTTAACTATGGCTACACCTTC; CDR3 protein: CASSLNAFNYGYTF
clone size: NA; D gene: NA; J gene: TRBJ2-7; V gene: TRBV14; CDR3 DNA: TGTGCCAGCAGCGAGATCGACGGCTACGAGCAGTACTTC; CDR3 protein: CASSEIDGYEQYF
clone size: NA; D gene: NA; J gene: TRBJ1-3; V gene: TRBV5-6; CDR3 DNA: TGTGCCAGCAGCTTGCCAGGACTAGGGTCTGGAAACACCATATATTTT; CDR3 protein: CASSLPGLGSGNTIYF
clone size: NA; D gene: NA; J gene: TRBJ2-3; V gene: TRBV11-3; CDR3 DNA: TGTGCCAGCAGCTTCGGAGGGACAGATACGCAGTATTTT; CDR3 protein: CASSFGGTDTQYF
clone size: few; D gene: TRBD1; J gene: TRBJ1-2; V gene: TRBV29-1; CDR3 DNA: TGCAGCGCCACGTCCCGGGACAGGGGCCAGGGGGGCTACACCTTC; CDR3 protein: CSATSRDRGQGGYTF
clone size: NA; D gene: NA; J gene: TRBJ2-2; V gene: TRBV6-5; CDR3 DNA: TGTGCCAGCAGTTATTTCCGGACAGTCAACACCGGGGAGCTGTTTTTT; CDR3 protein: CASSYFRTVNTGELFF
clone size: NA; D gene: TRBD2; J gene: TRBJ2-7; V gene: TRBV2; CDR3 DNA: TGTGCCAGCAGATTGGATCCGGGGACTAGCTCCTACGAGCAGTACTTC; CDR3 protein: CASRLDPGTSSYEQYF
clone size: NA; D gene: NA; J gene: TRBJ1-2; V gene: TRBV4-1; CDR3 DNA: TGCGCCAGCAGCCAAGTTGGCGGGGAAGGCTACACCTTC; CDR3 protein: CASSQVGGEGYTF
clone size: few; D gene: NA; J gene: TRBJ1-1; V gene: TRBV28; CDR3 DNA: TGTGCCAGCAGTTTGACCAACCCTCGAAGAGCTTTCTTT; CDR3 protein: CASSLTNPRRAFF
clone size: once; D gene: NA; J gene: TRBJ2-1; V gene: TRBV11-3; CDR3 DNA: TGTGCCAGCAGCCGCGGACTCGCTCCAACGGGGGATGGTGAGCAGTTCTTC; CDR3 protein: CASSRGLAPTGDGEQFF
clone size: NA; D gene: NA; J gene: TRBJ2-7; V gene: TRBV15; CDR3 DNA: TGTGCCACCAGCAGAGATGAGGGGACCGAGCAGTACTTC; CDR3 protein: CATSRDEGTEQYF
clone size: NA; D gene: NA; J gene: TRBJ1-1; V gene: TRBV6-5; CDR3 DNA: TGTGCCAGCAGTACTAAGACGGACACGAAAGCTTTCTTT; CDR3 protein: CASSTKTDTKAFF
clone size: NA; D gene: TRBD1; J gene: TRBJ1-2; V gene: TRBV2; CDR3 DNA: TGTGCCAGCAGGATGGACAGGAACTATGGCTACACCTTC; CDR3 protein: CASRMDRNYGYTF
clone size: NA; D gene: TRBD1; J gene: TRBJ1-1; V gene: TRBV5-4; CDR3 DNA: TGTGCCAGCAGAAAGACAGGGAGTGGGACTGAAGCTTTCTTT; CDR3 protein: CASRKTGSGTEAFF
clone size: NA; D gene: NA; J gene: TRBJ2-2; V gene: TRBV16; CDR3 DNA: TGTGCCAGCAGCCAATCGGGGGGACTTAACACCGGGGAGCTGTTTTTT; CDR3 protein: CASSQSGGLNTGELFF